Given below is one TCR beta chain in context. The CDR3 sequence is 18 residues long. Germline V gene lookup returns CDR1 SGHTA and CDR2 FQGNSA. Trimming took off 4 bases at V and 0 bases at J, with 18 bases between the two ends. Source study methods: Reference gene primers were amplified, and this amplification served to estimate nucleated cell counts. Assay: immunoSEQ multiplex PCR; the TCRdb copy retains only in-frame clones and omits some. The DNA gave D and trimming, while V, J and clone size come from that table. This sample yields approximately 240,000 clones, of which about 85% are seen a single time; less than 20% belongs to the top ten. This record belongs to a study of blood T cell repertoires in COVID-19. Whole-study context: COVID-19 samples, acute and convalescent, were from the United States, Italy and Spain.

The rearrangement links TRBV7-2 to TRBJ2-2, with a possible D match to TRBD2 (6 bases). The source of this sequence is a woman aged 80 or older with active or convalescent COVID-19. Sequencing input: peripheral blood. Here the CDR3 reads CASSWDSVGGTNTGELFF. The CDR3 DNA is TGTGCCAGCAGCTGGGACTCGGTGGGCGGGACGAACACCGGGGAGCTGTTTTTT.